The T cell receptor (beta chain) under discussion was sequenced for a study of CD4 and CD8 cells across lung adenocarcinoma regions. Donors had localized lung adenocarcinoma, a non-small cell lung cancer. TCRdb redid the calling of the PCR reads with MiXCR, one entry per CDR3 protein. The sample comprises 15,000 to 20,000 distinct CDR3 sequences, 50% of which are singletons, and roughly 34% rests with the top ten. The sequencing sample was made of CD8+ T cells from the margin of a lung tumor. The receptor was derived from a male donor with lung adenocarcinoma. The CD4 and CD8 labels of this study may be unreliable.

CDR3 amino acids: CASSWGFLREWRETQYF. Here the CDR3 DNA reads TGTGCCAGCAGTTGGGGTTTCCTGCGGGAGTGGCGGGAGACCCAGTACTTC. The chain links TRBV6-5 to TRBJ2-5; 7 bases fit TRBD2. V gave up 4 bases and J gave up 5 bases; unmatched junction bases: 16. This CDR3 has 17 residues. CDR1 and CDR2 (germline): MNHEY, SVGAGI.